The 12 T cell receptor beta chains listed next were all sequenced from one sample in a study of regulatory T cells in long-lasting Graves disease (TCRdb year 2021). Explained via the paper, the time point label denotes: newly diagnosed GD, antithyroid drugs for less than 3 months. RNA was extracted from PBMCs in TRIzol for both TCR sequencing and RNA sequencing. Libraries were built with multiplex PCR. TCRdb names Illumina HiSeq 4000 as the instrument used. To build TCR beta libraries, CDR3 regions were amplified by Arm-PCR using iRepertoire HTBI primers. TCRdb reprocessed the public reads (quality trimming at Q25 with fastp, clone calling with MiXCR) and kept in-frame beta chains. Each entry is one CDR3 protein sequence, shown with its most common DNA and genes. For this sample the table gives around 500,000 distinct CDR3 sequences, of which about 14% were detected only once. Under 10% of the sample is in the top ten clones.

Separately, the same data were catalogued under a study of T cells in Graves' hyperthyroidism and ophthalmopathy.

This specimen was peripheral blood mononuclear cells (PBMCs), taken at new diagnosis, from a patient treated with antithyroid drugs. The source is a man aged 25-40 years with Graves disease. Donor details come from another sample of the same person, matched by shared clones.

The chain is built from TRBV27 and TRBJ2-6; D is possibly TRBD2 (6 bases). Germline CDR1 MNHEY, CDR2 SMNVEV (reference sequence). This CDR3 has 15 amino acids. Trimming removed 6 bases from V and 0 bases from J, with 9 bases in between. CDR3 in amino acids: CASRSGSSGANVLTF. The CDR3 DNA reads as TGTGCCAGCAGATCCGGGAGCTCTGGGGCCAACGTCCTGACTTTC.

V usage is TRBV2 and J usage is TRBJ1-5; a weak D match, TRBD1 (5 bases). V gave up 8 bases and J gave up 0 bases, with 11 bases separating them. Germline values: CDR1 SNHLY, CDR2 FYNNEI. The CDR3 covers 14 residues. CDR3 loop: CASGGRYSNQPQHF. In nucleotides, the CDR3 is TGTGCCAGCGGGGGACGGTATAGCAATCAGCCCCAGCATTTT.

This clonotype appeared many times. V is TRBV27 and J is TRBJ2-7; D gene uncertain. Trimming shortened V by 4 bases and J by 2 bases, and 21 bases separated the two germline ends. Looked up from germline, CDR1 is MNHEY and CDR2 is SMNVEV (reference sequence). The length of the CDR3 is 17 residues. CDR3 DNA: TGTGCCAGCAGTTCGAGTTTGGTGGCGCCTAGGCCCTACGAGCAGTACTTC. As protein: CASSSSLVAPRPYEQYF.

Many counts were recorded for this clonotype. The CDR3 nucleotides are TGTGCCAGCAGTTCTGTCGGATTCGATGAAAAACTGTTTTTT. This translates into CASSSVGFDEKLFF. The chain combines TRBV6-5 with TRBJ1-4; no reliable D call. The CDR3 covers 14 residues. Germline V lookup: CDR1 MNHEY, CDR2 SVGAGI. V lost 4 bases, J lost 6 bases, and 12 bases lay in between.

The table lists this clonotype with many counts. The rearrangement joins TRBV10-3 to TRBJ2-7; tentatively, D is TRBD2 (5 bases). This CDR3 region has 14 residues. The ends were cut back, 6 bases at V and 1 base at J, with 13 bases in the middle. CDR1 is ENHRY, CDR2 SYGVKD, per germline. CDR3 coding DNA: TGTGCCATCAGGGGAGACGCAGGATCCTACGAGCAGTACTTC. Translated, it gives CAIRGDAGSYEQYF.

This clonotype was observed many times. The chain has TRBV25-1 and TRBJ2-1; D tentatively fits TRBD1 or TRBD2 (6 bases each). Trimming removed 5 bases at V and 4 bases at J, with 15 bases between. Germline V CDR1 and CDR2: MGHDK, SYGVNS. The CDR3 covers 15 residues. CDR3 sequence reads: CASSQGRSPYNEQFF. For the CDR3, the DNA is TGTGCCAGCAGTCAGGGGAGGTCTCCTTACAATGAGCAGTTCTTC.

CDR3 DNA sequence: TGCAGCGTTGTCCTGGGGGACTATGGCTACACCTTC. It yields the protein CSVVLGDYGYTF. The rearrangement links TRBV29-1 to TRBJ1-2, with D perhaps TRBD1 (5 bases). This CDR3 spans 12 amino acids. Germline-derived CDR1 and CDR2 are SQVTM and ANQGSEA. V shed 4 bases and J shed 3 bases, with 9 bases lying between them.

This clonotype was picked up many times. The chain couples TRBV11-2 to TRBJ2-7, with unresolved D. Germline CDR1 reads SGHAT; CDR2 reads FQNNGV. Trimming took 5 bases from V and 7 from J, leaving 12 bases between them. The length of the CDR3 is 12 residues. CDR3 nucleotide sequence: TGTGCCAGCAGCCCCTTTTTCGGGGAGCAGTACTTC. It specifies CASSPFFGEQYF.

The table lists this clonotype with many counts. The chain recombines TRBV11-2 with TRBJ2-7, with 8 bases lining up with TRBD2. V shed 4 bases and J 3 bases; nucleotides not matched to a gene: 8. The CDR3 covers 15 residues. Looked up from germline, CDR1 is SGHAT and CDR2 is FQNNGV. The CDR3 nucleotides read TGTGCCAGCAGCTCCACCGGGACTAGTGGCTACGAGCAGTACTTC. Translating it yields CASSSTGTSGYEQYF.

The sample holds many counts of this clonotype. The rearrangement uses TRBV20-1 and TRBJ2-1; TRBD1 agrees at 8 bases. Germline assignment: CDR1 DFQATT and CDR2 SNEGSKA (reference sequence). The CDR3 runs to 14 residues. V lost 5 bases, J lost 5 bases, and 8 bases stayed unmatched. CDR3 amino acids: CSAAPTGANNEQFF. CDR3 DNA sequence: TGCAGTGCTGCCCCGACAGGGGCTAACAATGAGCAGTTCTTC.

This clonotype was seen repeatedly, ten times or more. This chain uses TRBV10-3 with TRBJ2-7, with D tentatively TRBD2 (5 bases). Germline V gene data show CDR1 as ENHRY and CDR2 as SYGVKD. The ends were cut back, 1 base at V and 2 bases at J, with 6 bases in the middle. The length of the CDR3 is 13 residues. CDR3 region: CAISEYGAYEQYF. The CDR3 region has the DNA TGTGCCATCAGTGAGTACGGGGCCTACGAGCAGTACTTC.

This clonotype was counted many times. The V gene is TRBV6-2 or TRBV6-3, the J gene TRBJ2-7; 8 bases line up with TRBD2. CDR1 MNHEY and CDR2 SVGEGT come from the germline V gene. This CDR3 comprises 13 residues. V shed 6 bases, J shed 3 bases, and the junction held 4 bases outside the gene matches. The chain's CDR3 is CASSREGGYEQYF. CDR3 bases: TGTGCCAGCAGCCGGGAGGGGGGCTACGAGCAGTACTTC.